A selection of T cell receptor beta chains follows, all from one sample in a study of shared T cell receptors in the human thymus. Assay: immunoSEQ multiplex PCR; the TCRdb copy retains only in-frame clones and omits some. Of approximately 490,000 clones in the sample, approximately 78% were seen once. These data are also associated with another study on human thymus T cells.

Material for sequencing was thymocytes. The receptors were gathered from a boy younger than two with a congenital heart defect. The CDR3 runs from the conserved cysteine through the conserved F or W. Each record gives: clone size, V gene, D gene, J gene, CDR3 protein, CDR3 DNA. A D gene is named only where the DNA matches it firmly. A row's size may be missing; if present it is once, few, many or a size class.

-	TRBV6-6	-	TRBJ2-1	CASSIWEQSSYNEQFF	TGTGCCAGCAGCATTTGGGAGCAAAGCTCCTACAATGAGCAGTTCTTC
once	TRBV28	TRBD1	TRBJ2-7	CASTVGQSSYEQYF	TGTGCCAGCACCGTGGGACAGAGCTCCTACGAGCAGTACTTC
-	TRBV9	TRBD2	TRBJ2-7	CASSAFSGGAYEQYF	TGTGCCAGCAGCGCCTTTAGCGGGGGGGCGTACGAGCAGTACTTC
-	TRBV4-3	-	TRBJ2-1	CASSQEAGAAYNEQFF	TGCGCCAGCAGCCAAGAAGCAGGGGCTGCTTACAATGAGCAGTTCTTC
-	TRBV11-3	-	TRBJ2-1	CASSLERSYNEQFF	TGTGCCAGCAGCTTAGAGCGGAGCTACAATGAGCAGTTCTTC
-	TRBV6-5	-	TRBJ1-2	CASSYFRGLNYGYTF	TGTGCCAGCAGTTACTTCAGGGGCTTGAACTATGGCTACACCTTC
-	TRBV2	TRBD1	TRBJ2-7	CASSSGQPNEQYF	TGTGCCAGCAGTTCGGGACAGCCAAACGAGCAGTACTTC
few	TRBV4-3	TRBD1	TRBJ1-3	CASSQLLTGSHSGNTIYF	TGCGCCAGCAGCCAGCTGTTGACAGGGTCTCACTCTGGAAACACCATATATTTT
-	TRBV27	-	TRBJ2-7	CASSSPPVYEQYF	TGTGCCAGCAGTTCCCCTCCGGTATACGAGCAGTACTTC
once	TRBV9	TRBD2	TRBJ2-3	CASSVDRDYQCTDTQYF	TGTGCCAGCAGCGTAGACCGGGACTACCAGTGCACAGATACGCAGTATTTT
-	TRBV7-3	TRBD2	TRBJ2-1	CASSDMSGSDYNEQFF	TGTGCCAGCAGCGATATGAGCGGGAGCGACTACAATGAGCAGTTCTTC
few	TRBV12-5	TRBD2	TRBJ2-7	CASGLSRTSGRYEQYF	TGTGCTAGTGGTCTCTCCAGGACTAGCGGGAGGTACGAGCAGTACTTC